This entry features one T cell receptor beta chain sequence. Its antigen is not known. These data belong to a study of cytomegalovirus exposure and HLA in healthy donors. About the study: Early released data comprised 80 million to 100 million unique TCRs from HLA-typed donors. Study-level findings and limits: Later analysis associated a missense DCLRE1C variant with TCR beta V- and J-gene trimming. It was in a later analysis that TCR association rates were seen to vary by HLA locus, highest for DRB1 and lowest for HLA-C.

60 Vbeta and 13 Jbeta primers were used in PCR. The assay was immunoSEQ multiplex PCR, and TCRdb's table has in-frame clones only and misses some. The table records about 130,000 clones, approximately 80% of them present only once. Germline lookup yields CDR1 MNHEY and CDR2 SMNVEV (reference sequence). V trimming: 6 bases; J trimming: 4 bases; junction bases outside the gene matches: 6. The CDR3 is 14 amino acids. The chain recombines TRBV27 with TRBJ1-3; 7 bases line up with TRBD1. The sample consisted of PBMCs. This TCR came from a man between 35 and 55 years old in good health and CMV-seronegative. CDR3 nucleotides: TGTGCCAGCAGCGACAGGGCCGCGGGAAACACCATATATTTT. This encodes CASSDRAAGNTIYF.